This T cell receptor (beta chain) appears in the sequencing data of a study of cytomegalovirus exposure and HLA in healthy donors. In the study overall: It was reported in a later analysis that the same platform had been used for the roughly 130 validation repertoires as for the approximately 670 first-cohort repertoires. Findings and caveats of the study: Overall, roughly 170 TCR beta chains were annotated as cytomegalovirus-associated. According to a later analysis, TCR clusters from the first cohort tended to co-occur in the 110 or so validation repertoires. Rare TCR sequences predominated, though certain public TCRs were found in many donors.

V was clipped by 1 base and J by 3 bases, with 7 bases between them. Germline CDR1 and CDR2: SQVTM and ANQGSEA. This CDR3 is 12 amino acids long. For this clone: Its target is unknown.

Measured with immunoSEQ multiplex PCR; TCRdb has only the in-frame clones, and not every one. Of 90,000 to 110,000 clones listed, 85% to 90% are singletons. This clonotype was obtained from a woman between 18 and 29 years old in good health and CMV-seropositive. This chain links TRBV29-1 with TRBJ2-7; D not certain. Material for sequencing was PBMCs. This chain's CDR3 is CSVEGRNYEQYF. CDR3 DNA: TGCAGCGTTGAAGGCAGGAACTACGAGCAGTACTTC.